The 32 T cell receptor beta chains listed next were all sequenced from one sample in a study of blood T cells in healthy people across ages. Primed by a sample-barcoded 5' primer and a J-beta primer mix, a second PCR proceeded for 7 to 11 cycles. In TCRdb, the 5' RACE reads were re-called with MiXCR into one record per CDR3 protein. The sample records about 640,000 distinct CDR3 sequences, under 30% being singletons. Specimen: blood. These receptors were taken from a woman aged 80 or over in good health.

The chain couples TRBV11-1 to TRBJ1-1; 7 positions agree with TRBD1. The trim removed 0 bases at V and 2 bases at J, leaving 6 bases unmatched. The germline V gene encodes CDR1 SGHAT and CDR2 FQDESV (reference sequence). This CDR3 spans 16 amino acids. The chain's CDR3 is CASSLARGQLNTEAFF. The DNA for the CDR3 is TGTGCCAGCAGCTTAGCCCGGGGACAGTTAAACACTGAAGCTTTCTTT.

This clonotype was seen repeatedly, ten times or more. J is TRBJ1-2 and V is TRBV7-9; D is undetermined. The CDR3 has 14 amino acids. Trimming took off 1 base at V and 0 bases at J, with 6 bases between the two ends. From germline, CDR1 is SEHNR and CDR2 FQNEAQ (reference sequence). The CDR3 DNA reads as TGTGCCAGCAGCTTAGGGCCGACTAACTATGGCTACACCTTC. Its translation: CASSLGPTNYGYTF.

The gene calls are TRBV15 and TRBJ2-5; D unresolved. The CDR3 has 16 residues. Germline V gene lookup returns CDR1 LNHNV and CDR2 YYDKDF (reference sequence). V dropped 1 base and J dropped 2 bases, with 14 bases sitting between them. Written as DNA, the CDR3 is TGTGCCACCAGCAGAGCCCCCCAGGCAGAGCAAGAGACCCAGTACTTC. Translating gives CATSRAPQAEQETQYF.

Worth noting for this clonotype: A much larger clonotype is one base distant, so this may be a read error. This chain links TRBV6-1 with TRBJ2-3; 7 nucleotides match TRBD1. The CDR3 consists of 14 residues. V shed 2 bases and J 5 bases; nucleotides not matched to a gene: 4. CDR1 is MNHNS and CDR2 is SASEGT in the germline V gene. CDR3: CASSERGRLDTQYF. DNA for the CDR3: TGTGCCAGCAGTGAAAGGGGGCGCTTAGATACGCAGTATTTT.

This clonotype occurred many times. V usage is TRBV6-2 or TRBV6-3 and J usage is TRBJ2-5; D may be TRBD1 (5 bases). Germline CDR1 reads MNHEY; CDR2 reads SVGEGT. The CDR3 is 12 residues long. The V end was cut by 4 bases, the J end by 7 bases, with 10 bases between. CDR3 protein: CASSSPQGTQYF. The CDR3 DNA follows: TGTGCCAGCAGTTCCCCCCAGGGGACCCAGTACTTC.

The table lists this clonotype with a few counts. J is TRBJ1-5 and V is TRBV9; D is uncertain. Deletions cut 3 bases from V and 7 bases from J, with 17 bases between. In germline, CDR1 is SGDLS, CDR2 YYNGEE. This CDR3 spans 15 amino acids. The CDR3 here is CASSAHVGSEQPQHF. For the CDR3, the DNA is TGTGCCAGCAGCGCCCATGTGGGGTCGGAGCAGCCCCAGCATTTT.

This clonotype was detected many times. The genes are TRBV29-1 and TRBJ2-7, with 12 bases aligning to TRBD2. J lost 2 bases, V lost 5 bases, and 1 base had no gene match. The germline V gene encodes CDR1 SQVTM and CDR2 ANQGSEA. The CDR3 is 13 residues long. CDR3 in amino acids: CSVSSGGAYEQYF. CDR3 nucleotides: TGCAGCGTTTCTAGCGGGGGGGCCTACGAGCAGTACTTC.

In the case of this clonotype: A much larger clone lies one base from this, so it may be a read error. The genes are TRBV9 and TRBJ2-7; no clear D. The V and J ends lost 6 bases and 4 bases respectively, with 20 bases between them. The length of the CDR3 is 15 residues. Germline CDR1 reads SGDLS; CDR2 reads YYNGEE. CDR3 in DNA: TGTGCCAGCAACTCCTCCCCAGGAACGGAGTACGAGCAGTACTTC. Translating it yields CASNSSPGTEYEQYF.

This clonotype was picked up many times. This sequence joins TRBV20-1 and TRBJ2-6; perhaps D is TRBD1 or TRBD2 (5 bases each). The V and J ends lost 5 bases and 0 bases respectively, with 23 bases between them. The CDR3 runs 19 residues. Looked up from germline, CDR1 is DFQATT and CDR2 is SNEGSKA (reference sequence). The CDR3 loop reads CSAPPRARSGPSGANVLTF. For the CDR3, the DNA is TGCAGTGCTCCCCCCAGAGCGAGGTCGGGGCCCTCTGGGGCCAACGTCCTGACTTTC.

The rearrangement links TRBV2 to TRBJ2-1; TRBD2 is a possible D gene (5 bases). The germline V gene encodes CDR1 SNHLY and CDR2 FYNNEI. CDR3 size: 13 residues. V lost 4 bases, J lost 6 bases, and 10 bases lay in between. CDR3 sequence (DNA): TGTGCCAGCAGTGGGGATCGGGGCAATGAGCAGTTCTTC. Amino acid sequence: CASSGDRGNEQFF.

This clonotype was recorded at least ten times. This chain uses TRBV5-4 with TRBJ2-7; 8 bases match TRBD1. Germline CDR1 is SGHNT and CDR2 is YYREEE (reference sequence). This CDR3 region has 14 residues. Trimming removed 4 bases from V and 6 bases from J; junction bases left unmatched: 9. CDR3 coding DNA: TGTGCCAGCAGCCGGACAGGGAATTTTGGCGAGCAGTACTTC. The encoded protein is CASSRTGNFGEQYF.

Many counts were recorded for this clonotype. The chain is built from TRBV27 and TRBJ1-2; D is undetermined. The CDR3 runs 14 residues. Trimming removed 6 bases from V and 6 bases from J, with 17 bases in between. Germline CDR1 and CDR2: MNHEY and SMNVEV (reference sequence). The CDR3, as DNA: TGTGCCAGCAGCCGCGGGCTTGGGCAGGATGGCTACACCTTC. Translation: CASSRGLGQDGYTF.

This clonotype came up many times. V usage is TRBV12-3 or TRBV12-4 and J usage is TRBJ2-4; TRBD1 is a possible D gene (6 bases). Trimming shortened V by 6 bases and J by 7 bases, and 13 bases separated the two germline ends. This CDR3 contains 13 residues. In DNA, the CDR3 is TGTGCCAGCAGAGTACAGGGAGTGAACATTCAGTACTTC. Its protein is CASRVQGVNIQYF.

This clonotype was recorded many times. The chain carries TRBV4-2 and TRBJ2-1; weak D call: TRBD2 (5 bases). The V gene lost 3 bases and the J gene lost 8 bases, with 20 bases spanning the gap. The CDR3 covers 16 residues. CDR1 LGHNA and CDR2 YNFKEQ come from the germline V gene. CDR3 nucleotide sequence: TGTGCCAGCAGCCACGGCGCGGATCTCGAGGGCGATGAGCAGTTCTTC. Translation: CASSHGADLEGDEQFF.

Concerning this clonotype: Since a much larger clone is just one base distant, this may be a read error. The rearrangement joins TRBV4-3 to TRBJ2-7; D may correspond to TRBD1 or TRBD2 (5 bases each). Germline V CDR1 and CDR2: LGHNA, YSLEER. This CDR3 has 16 amino acids. Trimming took 0 bases from V and 0 from J, leaving 12 bases between them. The chain's CDR3 is CASSQEAAGSSYEQYF. CDR3 in DNA: TGCGCCAGCAGCCAAGAGGCCGCAGGGAGCTCCTACGAGCAGTACTTC.

This clonotype has at least ten counts. This chain uses TRBV12-3 or TRBV12-4 with TRBJ2-3; D is possibly TRBD1 (7 bases). V lost 6 bases and J 1 base, leaving 17 bases between the germline ends. CDR3 length equals 16 residues. Here the CDR3 DNA reads TGTGCCAGCAGCCGGCGGGGACAGTGGGGCACAGATACGCAGTATTTT. It is translated as CASSRRGQWGTDTQYF.

In this sample, this clonotype turned up many times. V usage is TRBV9 and J usage is TRBJ2-1; D is tentatively TRBD1 or TRBD2 (5 bases each). The CDR3 is made up of 14 amino acids. Germline-derived CDR1 and CDR2 are SGDLS and YYNGEE. The V and J ends lost 4 bases and 9 bases respectively, with 17 bases between them. The CDR3 sequence: CASSPPGRNGEQFF. The CDR3 nucleotides are TGTGCCAGCAGCCCGCCGGGACGAAACGGTGAGCAGTTCTTC. Variable domain in full (rest from reference TRBV9 and TRBJ2-1): DSGVTQTPKHLITATGQRVTLRCSPRSGDLSVYWYQQSLDQGLQFLIQYYNGEERAKGNILERFSAQQFPDLHSELNLSSLELGDSALYFCASSPPGRNGEQFFGPGTRLTVL.

V is TRBV5-1 and J is TRBJ2-2; 10 bases match TRBD2. The V and J ends lost 2 bases and 4 bases, in that order; junction bases with no gene match: 5. Per the germline V gene, CDR1 is SGHRS and CDR2 is YFSETQ. The CDR3 is 16 residues long. This CDR3 reads CASSFSSGGLTGELFF. The CDR3 DNA follows: TGCGCCAGCAGCTTTTCTAGCGGGGGCCTCACCGGGGAGCTGTTTTTT. Complete variable domain (other parts from reference TRBV5-1 and TRBJ2-2): KAGVTQTPRYLIKTRGQQVTLSCSPISGHRSVSWYQQTPGQGLQFLFEYFSETQRNKGNFPGRFSGRQFSNSRSEMNVSTLELGDSALYLCASSFSSGGLTGELFFGEGSRLTVL.

This sequence joins TRBV29-1 and TRBJ2-7; TRBD1 agrees at 9 bases. With 8 bases clipped from V and 9 bases from J, the junction kept 17 bases outside the gene matches. CDR3 size: 14 residues. CDR1 and CDR2 (germline): SQVTM, ANQGSEA. The chain's CDR3 is CSYAPGTGSDRQYF. CDR3 bases: TGCAGCTATGCACCCGGGACAGGGTCCGACAGGCAGTACTTC.

The chain uses TRBV24-1 and TRBJ2-3; maybe TRBD2 (6 bases). Trimming pared 6 bases from V and 5 bases from J, leaving 14 bases between. The CDR3 is made up of 14 amino acids. The germline V gene encodes CDR1 KGHDR and CDR2 SFDVKD. CDR3 coding DNA: TGTGCCACCAGTTTGGGGGGTATTGGAGATACGCAGTATTTT. Its protein product is CATSLGGIGDTQYF.

In this sample, this clonotype turned up a few times. A single base separates this from a much larger clone, so it may be a read error. The chain is built from TRBV20-1 and TRBJ2-5; tentatively, D is TRBD1 (7 bases). Judging by the DNA end, TRBJ2-7 fits better; the J call may be wrong. The V gene's germline CDR1 is DFQATT and CDR2 SNEGSKA (reference sequence). This CDR3 has 15 residues. This chain's CDR3 is CSARDPSARGNEQYF. The CDR3 DNA follows: TGCAGTGCTAGAGATCCTAGCGCCAGGGGGAACGAGCAGTACTTC.

In its sample, this clonotype was seen a few times. The rearrangement uses TRBV6-1 and TRBJ1-4; possible D gene TRBD1, 5 bases. Per the germline V gene, CDR1 is MNHNS and CDR2 is SASEGT. The length of the CDR3 is 15 residues. V lost 6 bases, J lost 12 bases, and 23 bases lay in between. For the CDR3, the DNA is TGTGCCAGCAGCGGAAGGGGTAGGGTGAGGGAAGAACTGTTTTTT. Amino acids: CASSGRGRVREELFF.

This clonotype was recorded at least ten times. This chain links TRBV2 with TRBJ2-1, with 7 bases matching TRBD2. Per the germline V gene, CDR1 is SNHLY and CDR2 is FYNNEI. The CDR3 is made up of 13 amino acids. The V and J ends lost 6 bases and 10 bases, in that order; junction bases with no gene match: 9. The CDR3 reads CASRVTTLAEQFF. The CDR3 nucleotides read TGTGCCAGCAGGGTAACCACACTAGCGGAGCAGTTCTTC.

Only a few counts were recorded for this clonotype. One end of the junction fails to match germline, which may point to a read error. V usage is TRBV6-5 and J usage is TRBJ2-3; possibly TRBD2 for D (5 bases). The CDR3 consists of 13 residues. Per germline, CDR1 MNHEY and CDR2 SVGAGI. CDR3 protein: CASGYLRAEAQYF. Written as DNA, the CDR3 is TGTGCCAGCGGTTACCTGCGGGCGGAGGCGCAGTATTTT.

This clonotype was picked up a small number of times. The V and J genes are TRBV10-3 and TRBJ1-4, with D unclear. V shed 4 bases and J shed 0 bases, with 15 bases lying between them. The CDR3 sequence is 17 residues long. Germline V gives CDR1 ENHRY, CDR2 SYGVKD. CDR3 nucleotide sequence: TGTGCCATCAGTGCGAATAGGGATCGGGCAACTAATGAAAAACTGTTTTTT. Translated, it gives CAISANRDRATNEKLFF.

This clonotype came up many times. In nucleotides, the CDR3 is TGTGCCAGCAGTCGTGAAAGGGGGTTGAATGAGCAGTTCTTC. Its translation: CASSRERGLNEQFF. The V and J genes are TRBV11-2 and TRBJ2-1; TRBD1 is a possible D gene (6 bases). CDR1 and CDR2 from the germline V gene are SGHAT and FQNNGV. CDR3 length: 14 amino acids. Trimming removed 6 bases from V and 7 bases from J, with 16 bases in between.

The rearrangement joins TRBV9 to TRBJ1-1; 7 nucleotides agree with TRBD1. The germline V gene encodes CDR1 SGDLS and CDR2 YYNGEE. The CDR3 length is 13 residues. V lost 4 bases to trimming and J lost 7 bases; unmatched junction nucleotides: 7. Here the CDR3 DNA reads TGTGCCAGCAGCCCAGGGGGGGAGGGTGAAGCTTTCTTT. It yields the protein CASSPGGEGEAFF.

The gene calls are TRBV3-1 and TRBJ2-3; D is undetermined. Germline V gene data show CDR1 as LGHDT and CDR2 as YNNKEL (reference sequence). Trimming pared 4 bases from V and 4 bases from J, leaving 12 bases between. This CDR3 comprises 14 residues. The CDR3 nucleotides are TGTGCCAGCAGCCTCCAGGTTTTCGCAGATACGCAGTATTTT. The encoded protein is CASSLQVFADTQYF.

The chain uses TRBV7-8 and TRBJ1-1; D might be TRBD1 (6 bases). The V end lost 2 bases, the J end lost 5 bases, and 21 bases lay between the germline ends. Per the germline V gene, CDR1 is SGHVS and CDR2 is FQNEAQ. The CDR3 consists of 17 residues. The CDR3 DNA sequence: TGTGCCAGCAGCTTAACCCCCCAGACAGGTCAAAGGACTGAAGCTTTCTTT. Residues: CASSLTPQTGQRTEAFF.

CDR3 in amino acids: CASSRPLRFDEQYF. The CDR3 DNA sequence: TGTGCCAGCAGCCGGCCTCTAAGATTCGACGAGCAGTACTTC. This chain joins TRBV7-2 and TRBJ2-7, with D uncertain. CDR1 is SGHTA and CDR2 is FQGNSA in the germline V gene. This CDR3 region has 14 residues. Trimming pared 5 bases from V and 5 bases from J, leaving 16 bases between.

This clonotype occurred a few times. Relative to the germline gene, one junction end is altered; a read error may explain this. The chain uses TRBV6-5 and TRBJ2-5; TRBD2 matches at 13 bases. Germline assignment: CDR1 MNHEY and CDR2 SVGAGI. This CDR3 is 20 amino acids long. CDR3 nucleotide sequence: TGTGCCGGCAGTTACTACAGTCCCGGGACTAGCGGGGTCCTCCAAGAGACCCAGTACTTC. This codes for CAGSYYSPGTSGVLQETQYF.

The sample holds many counts of this clonotype. This rearrangement joins TRBV9 to TRBJ2-1; maybe TRBD2 (6 bases). Trimming took off 4 bases at V and 6 bases at J, with 20 bases between the two ends. The CDR3 sequence is 16 residues long. Germline V gene lookup returns CDR1 SGDLS and CDR2 YYNGEE. For the CDR3, the DNA is TGTGCCAGCAGCACGCTCCACGGGGGAAATTCCAATGAGCAGTTCTTC. Translation: CASSTLHGGNSNEQFF.